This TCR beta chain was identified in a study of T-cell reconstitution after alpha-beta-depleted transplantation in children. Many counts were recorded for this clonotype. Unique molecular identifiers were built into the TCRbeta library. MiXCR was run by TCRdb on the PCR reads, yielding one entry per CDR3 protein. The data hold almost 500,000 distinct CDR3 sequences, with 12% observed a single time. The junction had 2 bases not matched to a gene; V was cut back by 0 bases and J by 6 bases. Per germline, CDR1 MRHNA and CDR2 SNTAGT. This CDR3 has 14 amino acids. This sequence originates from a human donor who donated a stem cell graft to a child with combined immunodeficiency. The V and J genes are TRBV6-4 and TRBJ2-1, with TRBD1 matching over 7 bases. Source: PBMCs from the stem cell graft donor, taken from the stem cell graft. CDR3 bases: TGTGCCAGCAGTGACTCATCAGGGGGCAATGAGCAGTTCTTC. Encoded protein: CASSDSSGGNEQFF.